A single TCR beta chain is shown here with its context. The record originates from a study of blood T cell repertoires in COVID-19. Study at large: There were acute and convalescent COVID-19 samples, and they came from the United States, Italy and Spain. From T cells, B-cell-depleted T cells, or PBMCs came the material, which was cDNA or gDNA.

Original methodology: Reference gene primer amplification gave nucleated cell count estimates. Profiling relied on immunoSEQ multiplex PCR, and the TCRdb table lists in-frame clones only, not all of them. The V and J calls and clone size were taken over from that table, and D and trimming were inferred from the DNA. The table includes 140,000 to 150,000 clones, about 90% detected once. Germline CDR1 SGHDT, CDR2 YYEEEE. V lost 2 bases and J lost 5; bases outside the gene matches: 3. This CDR3 is 13 amino acids long. Specimen: peripheral blood. The V and J genes are TRBV5-6 and TRBJ1-1; the match to TRBD1 covers 7 bases. The source is a man older than 75 with acute or convalescent COVID-19. CDR3 coding DNA: TGTGCCAGCAGCTTCGCAGGGGGTACTGAAGCTTTCTTT. This gives the protein CASSFAGGTEAFF.